These 12 T cell receptor beta chains originate from one sample sequenced in a study of blood T cell repertoires in COVID-19. Clones were sequenced by immunoSEQ multiplex PCR, and TCRdb holds only the in-frame ones, with some missing. Among approximately 210,000 clones listed, approximately 86% were seen once. The specimen sequenced was peripheral blood. The receptors were sampled from a man aged 55 to 70 with COVID-19, enrolled during active disease.

The chain carries TRBV6-1 and TRBJ1-1; 8 positions agree with TRBD1. CDR1 is MNHNS, CDR2 SASEGT, per germline. The CDR3 extends over 14 amino acids. V dropped 3 bases and J dropped 5; count of bases not matched to a gene: 5. This CDR3 reads CASSELYRGTEAFF. In DNA, the CDR3 is TGTGCCAGCAGTGAGTTATACAGGGGGACTGAAGCTTTCTTT.

In DNA, the CDR3 is TGTGCCAGTAGTATTAAGGGACAGGGTAATTCACCCCTCCACTTT. It translates to CASSIKGQGNSPLHF. This chain uses TRBV19 with TRBJ1-6; TRBD1 matches at 9 bases. Looked up from germline, CDR1 is LNHDA and CDR2 is SQIVND (reference sequence). The CDR3 covers 15 residues. The V and J ends lost 3 bases and 6 bases, in that order; junction bases with no gene match: 3.

The chain uses TRBV30 and TRBJ1-6; perhaps TRBD1 as D (5 bases). V was pared by 3 bases and J by 7 bases, with 10 bases between. This CDR3 has 13 residues. The V gene's germline CDR1 is GTSNPN and CDR2 SVGIG (reference sequence). CDR3 nucleotides: TGTGCCTGGAGCACCCCAGGGAATTCACCCCTCCACTTT. Amino acids: CAWSTPGNSPLHF. The full variable domain, its missing parts supplied by reference TRBV30 and TRBJ1-6, is SQTIHQWPATLVQPVGSPLSLECTVEGTSNPNLYWYRQAAGRGLQLLFYSVGIGQISSEVPQNLSASRPQDRQFILSSKKLLLSDSGFYLCAWSTPGNSPLHFGNGTRLTVT.

The V and J genes are TRBV5-5 and TRBJ2-5; TRBD2 matches at 14 bases. Trimming at V came to 4 bases and at J to 5 bases, leaving 4 bases not matched to a gene. This CDR3 has 15 residues. CDR1 is SGHKS and CDR2 is YYEKEE in the germline V gene (reference sequence). The CDR3 spells CASSPGTSGGETQYF. The CDR3 bases are TGTGCCAGCAGCCCTGGGACTAGCGGGGGCGAGACCCAGTACTTC.

V is TRBV18 and J is TRBJ2-2; possibly TRBD2 for D (5 bases). The germline CDR1 and CDR2 sequences are KGHSH and LQKENI. V was shortened by 5 bases and J by 3 bases, with 7 bases between the two germline ends. The CDR3 is 13 amino acids. This chain's CDR3 is CASSLRDTGELFF. The CDR3, as DNA: TGTGCCAGCTCATTGCGGGACACCGGGGAGCTGTTTTTT.

The chain uses TRBV11-2 and TRBJ1-1; possible D gene TRBD1, 6 bases. CDR3 length: 15 amino acids. Trimming left V 4 bases short and J 0 bases short, with 12 bases between. Germline V gene sequence: CDR1 SGHAT, CDR2 FQNNGV. In DNA, the CDR3 is TGTGCCAGCAGCTACAGACAGGTTTTGAACACTGAAGCTTTCTTT. Residues: CASSYRQVLNTEAFF.

Written as DNA, the CDR3 is TGTGCCAGCAGTAAGGACAGGGGCGCACTCTCTGGAAACACCATATATTTT. This translates into CASSKDRGALSGNTIYF. The rearrangement joins TRBV5-4 to TRBJ1-3; TRBD1 aligns across 9 bases. There are 17 residues in the CDR3. Trimming removed 5 bases from V and 0 bases from J; junction bases left unmatched: 9. Germline CDR1 SGHNT, CDR2 YYREEE (reference sequence).

The CDR3 DNA reads as TGTGCCAGCAGCCCTCGGGGCGGGATGGGTTTGAACACTGAAGCTTTCTTT. Protein: CASSPRGGMGLNTEAFF. The chain uses TRBV27 and TRBJ1-1; TRBD1 is a possible D gene (5 bases). With 6 bases removed from V and 0 bases from J, the gap between germline ends came to 20 bases. The CDR3 extends over 17 amino acids. Germline assignment: CDR1 MNHEY and CDR2 SMNVEV (reference sequence).

The V gene is TRBV2, the J gene TRBJ1-5, with 10 nucleotides matching TRBD1. CDR3 size: 15 residues. The V gene's germline CDR1 is SNHLY and CDR2 FYNNEI. The V and J ends lost 6 bases and 7 bases, in that order; junction bases with no gene match: 9. The DNA of the CDR3 is TGTGCCAGCAGCCGACAGGGGGCCGTGGGGCAGCCCCAGCATTTT. Translation: CASSRQGAVGQPQHF.

The chain links TRBV5-1 to TRBJ1-2, with a possible D match to TRBD1 (5 bases). Germline CDR1 reads SGHRS; CDR2 reads YFSETQ. The CDR3 runs to 15 residues. V was cut by 4 bases and J by 4 bases, with 17 bases left in between. CDR3 sequence: CASSEPGSGGYGYTF. CDR3 coding DNA: TGCGCCAGCAGCGAACCCGGGTCCGGGGGCTATGGCTACACCTTC.

V gene TRBV6-5 combines with J gene TRBJ1-5; 7 bases fit TRBD1. V trimming: 7 bases; J trimming: 3 bases; junction bases outside the gene matches: 3. The CDR3 contains 13 residues. Germline V gives CDR1 MNHEY, CDR2 SVGAGI. The CDR3 DNA is TGTGCCAGCAAAGGGGGCGACAATCAGCCCCAGCATTTT. Protein sequence: CASKGGDNQPQHF.

This chain joins TRBV7-2 and TRBJ2-5, with 8 bases identical to TRBD2. CDR3 length: 16 amino acids. Germline V gene lookup returns CDR1 SGHTA and CDR2 FQGNSA. V was clipped by 1 base and J by 4 bases; unmatched bases: 8. CDR3 residues: CASSLVSWRGAETQYF. CDR3 nucleotides: TGTGCCAGCAGCTTAGTATCGTGGCGGGGGGCAGAGACCCAGTACTTC.